This T cell receptor (beta chain) was sequenced for a study of T cell clonality in common variable immunodeficiency. Overall study findings and caveats: Reportedly, TCR beta sequences from common variable immunodeficiency showed fewer deletions and N-nucleotide insertions. CVID subjects had higher TCRbeta clonality than healthy controls, most marked in about a third.

This clone was counted between two and nine times. Its target is unknown. The sequence runs out 3 residues before the end of the CDR3; the remainder is reconstructed from the germline J gene. CVID and control samples used equivalent genomic DNA input. Method: immunoSEQ multiplex PCR; TCRdb's copy keeps in-frame clones and lacks some. The sample presents approximately 50,000 clones, none singletons. Most patients and controls had Caucasian heritage. The CDR3 sequence is 14 residues long. Germline lookup yields CDR1 SGHAT and CDR2 FQNNGV. Sample: peripheral blood mononuclear cells. The gene calls are TRBV11-2 and TRBJ2-5; 8 bases map to TRBD1. The TCR comes from a person aged 18-70 years in good health. This chain's CDR3 is CASSQGAFTDTQYF. The covered CDR3 bases are TGTGCCAGCAGCCAGGGGGCATTCACAGATACC.